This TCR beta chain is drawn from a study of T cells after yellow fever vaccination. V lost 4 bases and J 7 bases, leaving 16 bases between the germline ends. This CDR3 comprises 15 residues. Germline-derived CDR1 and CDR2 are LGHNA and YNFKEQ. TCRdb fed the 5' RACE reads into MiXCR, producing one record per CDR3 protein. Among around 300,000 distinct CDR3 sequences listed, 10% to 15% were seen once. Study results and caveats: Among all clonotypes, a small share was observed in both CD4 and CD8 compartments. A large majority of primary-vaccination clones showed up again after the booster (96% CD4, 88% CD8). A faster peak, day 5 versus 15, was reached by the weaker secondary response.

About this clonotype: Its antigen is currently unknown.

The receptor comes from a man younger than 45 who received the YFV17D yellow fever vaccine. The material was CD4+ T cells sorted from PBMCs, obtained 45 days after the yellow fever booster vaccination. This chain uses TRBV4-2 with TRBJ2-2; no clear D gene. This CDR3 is CASSRADLSDGELFF. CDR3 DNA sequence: TGTGCCAGCAGCCGGGCAGACCTTAGTGACGGGGAGCTGTTTTTT.